This entry lists 21 T cell receptor beta chains sequenced from one sample in a study of blood T cell repertoires in COVID-19. The table came from immunoSEQ multiplex PCR; TCRdb's copy has only in-frame clones and leaves some out. The table shows approximately 170,000 clones, with 70% to 90% occurring only once. Source material: peripheral blood. The source of these receptors is a woman aged 80 or over with COVID-19, enrolled during active disease.

The genes are TRBV9 and TRBJ2-3; 7 nucleotides match TRBD1. CDR1 and CDR2 from the germline V gene are SGDLS and YYNGEE. V was clipped by 2 bases and J by 2 bases; unmatched bases: 5. CDR3 length equals 15 residues. As DNA, the CDR3 is TGTGCCAGCAGCGTTACCGGGACAGTCACAGATACGCAGTATTTT. Encoded protein: CASSVTGTVTDTQYF.

This clone was observed once. The chain recombines TRBV6-5 with TRBJ2-7; TRBD1 aligns across 10 bases. The CDR3 has 13 residues. V shed 6 bases, J shed 6 bases, and the junction held 5 bases outside the gene matches. CDR1 is MNHEY, CDR2 SVGAGI, per germline. CDR3 nucleotides: TGTGCCAGCAGGGGGGACAGGGGACGCGAGCAGTACTTC. Protein product: CASRGDRGREQYF.

The V call is TRBV6-5, the J call TRBJ1-2, with D perhaps TRBD1 (6 bases). This CDR3 region has 15 residues. Germline V gene sequence: CDR1 MNHEY, CDR2 SVGAGI. With 2 bases removed from V and 4 bases from J, the gap between germline ends came to 14 bases. CDR3: CASSYESGEIYGYTF. The CDR3 DNA sequence: TGTGCCAGCAGTTACGAGTCAGGGGAAATCTATGGCTACACCTTC.

The chain carries TRBV7-2 and TRBJ1-4, with 7 positions matching TRBD1. V lost 0 bases to trimming and J lost 5 bases; unmatched junction nucleotides: 9. The CDR3 has 17 amino acids. CDR1 is SGHTA, CDR2 FQGNSA, per germline. CDR3 bases: TGTGCCAGCAGCTTAGCGATAACAGGGGCCGGAAATGAAAAACTGTTTTTT. Translated, it gives CASSLAITGAGNEKLFF.

A word on this clone: Relative to the germline gene, one junction end is altered; a read error may explain this. V and J are TRBV12-3 or TRBV12-4 and TRBJ2-7, with D maybe TRBD1 (5 bases). The CDR3 sequence is 13 residues long. CDR3 amino acids: CASSSGFSHEQYF. The CDR3 nucleotides are TGTGCCAGCAGCTCAGGGTTCTCCCACGAGCAGTACTTC.

This clone was observed a few times. This rearrangement joins TRBV5-1 to TRBJ1-3, with 8 bases identical to TRBD1. Germline V gene lookup returns CDR1 SGHRS and CDR2 YFSETQ. Losses at the gene ends were 0 bases for V and 0 bases for J; bases not matched to a gene: 5. The CDR3 runs to 17 residues. For the CDR3, the DNA is TGCGCCAGCAGCTTGGGGGCAGGGGGCAACTCTGGAAACACCATATATTTT. Residues: CASSLGAGGNSGNTIYF.

V usage is TRBV7-3 and J usage is TRBJ1-1; D not certain. There are 15 residues in the CDR3. Germline CDR1 is SGHTA and CDR2 is FQGTGA. The ends were cut back, 3 bases at V and 2 bases at J, with 13 bases in the middle. CDR3 bases: TGTGCCAGCAGCTTGCAGGCTTTAGGAAACACTGAAGCTTTCTTT. Amino acid sequence: CASSLQALGNTEAFF.

This sequence joins TRBV7-2 and TRBJ1-1; D is ambiguous. The CDR3 is 13 residues long. V was pared by 4 bases and J by 4 bases, with 10 bases between. CDR1 is SGHTA and CDR2 is FQGNSA in the germline V gene. The CDR3 spells CASSSIHGTEAFF. The CDR3 nucleotides read TGTGCCAGCAGCTCCATACATGGCACTGAAGCTTTCTTT.

The chain carries TRBV11-3 and TRBJ1-2, with 10 bases that match TRBD1. J lost 6 bases, V lost 3 bases, and 1 base had no gene match. This CDR3 contains 13 residues. The germline V gene has CDR1 SGHNT and CDR2 YENEEA. The CDR3: CASSFGQGDGYTF. The CDR3 DNA is TGTGCCAGCAGCTTTGGACAGGGGGATGGCTACACCTTC.

The count of this clone is one. This chain connects TRBV3-1 (or the pseudogene TRBV3-2) to TRBJ1-6; a possible D gene is TRBD1 (5 bases). V was clipped by 1 base and J by 10 bases, with 17 bases between them. Germline V gene lookup returns CDR1 LGHDT and CDR2 YNNKEL (reference sequence). The CDR3 covers 16 residues. DNA of the CDR3: TGTGCCAGCAGCCAAGCTCTCCAGGGTGACCAATCACCCCTCCACTTT. Encoded protein: CASSQALQGDQSPLHF.

This clone was detected only a few times. This rearrangement joins TRBV7-9 to TRBJ1-2, with 11 bases fitting TRBD1. Germline V gene sequence: CDR1 SEHNR, CDR2 FQNEAQ (reference sequence). The CDR3 runs 16 residues. Trimming cost V 5 bases and J 7 bases; bases outside gene matches: 12. CDR3 protein: CASSMDRGPQAAGYTF. CDR3 nucleotide sequence: TGTGCCAGCAGCATGGACAGGGGGCCCCAAGCTGCTGGCTACACCTTC. Filled out from reference TRBV7-9 and TRBJ1-2, the complete variable domain reads DTGVSQNPRHKITKRGQNVTFRCDPISEHNRLYWYRQTLGQGPEFLTYFQNEAQLEKSRLLSDRFSAERPKGSFSTLEIQRTEQGDSAMYLCASSMDRGPQAAGYTFGSGTRLTVV.

A few counts support this clone. The chain carries TRBV7-6 and TRBJ2-7; 11 bases line up with TRBD2. The junction had 8 bases not matched to a gene; V was cut back by 0 bases and J by 7 bases. The CDR3 covers 16 residues. Germline V CDR1 and CDR2: SGHVS, FNYEAQ. CDR3 loop: CASSLASASGRREQYF. The CDR3, as DNA: TGTGCCAGCAGCTTAGCGTCGGCTAGCGGGAGGAGGGAGCAGTACTTC.

The genes are TRBV18 and TRBJ2-1; TRBD1 aligns across 9 bases. The CDR3 contains 16 residues. V gave up 1 base and J gave up 7 bases; unmatched junction bases: 8. Germline V gene data show CDR1 as KGHSH and CDR2 as LQKENI. The CDR3 DNA reads TGTGCCAGCTCACCACGGACAGGGGCCACACTTAATGAGCAGTTCTTC. Amino acids: CASSPRTGATLNEQFF.

J is TRBJ2-1 and V is TRBV11-3; 7 bases are a match to TRBD1. CDR3 length: 15 amino acids. J was trimmed by 1 base and V by 0 bases; bases with no gene match: 0. Germline V gene data show CDR1 as SGHNT and CDR2 as YENEEA. The CDR3 sequence: CASSLEGQSYNEQFF. The CDR3 DNA reads TGTGCCAGCAGCTTAGAGGGACAGTCCTACAATGAGCAGTTCTTC. The entire variable domain, with the rest obtained from reference TRBV11-3 and TRBJ2-1, is as follows: EAGVVQSPRYKIIEKKQPVAFWCNPISGHNTLYWYLQNLGQGPELLIRYENEEAVDDSQLPKDRFSAERLKGVDSTLKIQPAELGDSAVYLCASSLEGQSYNEQFFGPGTRLTVL.

This clone appeared once. The rearrangement joins TRBV19 to TRBJ1-4, with D unresolved. CDR1 is LNHDA and CDR2 is SQIVND in the germline V gene (reference sequence). This CDR3 spans 14 amino acids. The ends were cut back, 4 bases at V and 8 bases at J, with 14 bases in the middle. The CDR3 is CASSTGLGGEKLFF. In nucleotides, the CDR3 is TGTGCCAGTAGTACCGGGCTCGGAGGGGAAAAACTGTTTTTT. Looking up the rest from reference TRBV19 and TRBJ1-4 gives the full variable domain: DGGITQSPKYLFRKEGQNVTLSCEQNLNHDAMYWYRQDPGQGLRLIYYSQIVNDFQKGDIAEGYSVSREKKESFPLTVTSAQKNPTAFYLCASSTGLGGEKLFFGSGTQLSVL.

This chain joins TRBV5-1 and TRBJ2-3; possible D gene TRBD2, 5 bases. This CDR3 contains 13 residues. V gave up 5 bases and J gave up 7 bases, with 14 bases separating them. The V gene's germline CDR1 is SGHRS and CDR2 YFSETQ. The CDR3 loop is CASRAGLLNTQYF. The CDR3, as DNA: TGCGCCAGCAGGGCGGGCCTTTTAAATACGCAGTATTTT.

CDR3 amino acids: CASTQDYGYTF. CDR3 DNA sequence: TGTGCCAGCACTCAGGATTATGGCTACACCTTC. The chain is built from TRBV2 and TRBJ1-2; D gene uncertain. Trimming stripped 7 bases from V and 5 bases from J, with 8 bases between. Germline V gene lookup returns CDR1 SNHLY and CDR2 FYNNEI. CDR3 length: 11 residues.

CDR3 protein: CASSYNRGQETQYF. The CDR3 coding sequence is TGTGCCAGCAGTTACAACAGGGGCCAAGAGACCCAGTACTTC. V and J are TRBV6-2 or TRBV6-3 and TRBJ2-5, with 7 bases matching TRBD1. The CDR3 runs to 14 residues. V shed 2 bases, J shed 1 base, and the junction held 1 base outside the gene matches. Germline CDR1 reads MNHEY; CDR2 reads SVGEGT.

This clone appeared a single time. The chain joins TRBV7-2 to TRBJ2-3, with TRBD1 matching over 9 bases. The CDR3 extends over 14 amino acids. V lost 5 bases, J lost 5 bases, and 5 bases stayed unmatched. Germline CDR1 reads SGHTA; CDR2 reads FQGNSA. The CDR3 nucleotides read TGTGCCAGCAGCCTACAGGGGGCGCAAGATACGCAGTATTTT. This codes for CASSLQGAQDTQYF.

The count of this clone is one. The chain joins TRBV5-1 to TRBJ2-7; a possible D gene is TRBD2 (7 bases). V dropped 2 bases and J dropped 2 bases, with 14 bases sitting between them. This CDR3 is built from 15 residues. Germline assignment: CDR1 SGHRS and CDR2 YFSETQ. CDR3 region: CASSLGGVLPYEQYF. In nucleotides, the CDR3 is TGCGCCAGCAGCTTAGGGGGGGTCCTCCCCTACGAGCAGTACTTC.

The V call is TRBV7-2, the J call TRBJ1-1; a weak D match, TRBD1 (6 bases). Germline CDR1 reads SGHTA; CDR2 reads FQGNSA. CDR3 length: 17 amino acids. V was trimmed by 0 bases and J by 2 bases, leaving 16 bases between them. Written as DNA, the CDR3 is TGTGCCAGCAGCTTAGCGGCCAGGGGCCTGCTTAACACTGAAGCTTTCTTT. Translation: CASSLAARGLLNTEAFF.